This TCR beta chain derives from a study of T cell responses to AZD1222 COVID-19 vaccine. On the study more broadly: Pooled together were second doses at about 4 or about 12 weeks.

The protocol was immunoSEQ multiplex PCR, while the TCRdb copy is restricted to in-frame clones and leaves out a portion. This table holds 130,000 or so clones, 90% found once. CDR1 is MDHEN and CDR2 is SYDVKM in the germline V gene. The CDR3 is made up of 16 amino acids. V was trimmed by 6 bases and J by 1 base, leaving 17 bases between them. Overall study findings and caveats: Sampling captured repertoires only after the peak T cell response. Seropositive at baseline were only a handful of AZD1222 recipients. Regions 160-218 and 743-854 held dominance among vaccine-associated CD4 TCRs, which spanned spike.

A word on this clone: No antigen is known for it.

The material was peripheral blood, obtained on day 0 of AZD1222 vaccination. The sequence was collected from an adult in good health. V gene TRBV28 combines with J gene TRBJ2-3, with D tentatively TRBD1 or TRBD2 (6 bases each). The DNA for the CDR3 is TGTGCCAGCAGGGCGGGGAGACGGACAGGCACAGATACGCAGTATTTT. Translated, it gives CASRAGRRTGTDTQYF.